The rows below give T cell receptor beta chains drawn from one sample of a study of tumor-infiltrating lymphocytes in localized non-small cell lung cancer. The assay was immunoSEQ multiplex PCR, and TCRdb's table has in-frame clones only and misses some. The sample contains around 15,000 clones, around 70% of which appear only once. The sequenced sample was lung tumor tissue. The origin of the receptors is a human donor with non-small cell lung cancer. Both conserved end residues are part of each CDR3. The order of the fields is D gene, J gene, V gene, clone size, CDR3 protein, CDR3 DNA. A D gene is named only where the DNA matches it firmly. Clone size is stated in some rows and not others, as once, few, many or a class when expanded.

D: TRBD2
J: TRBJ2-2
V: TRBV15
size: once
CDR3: CATSRGLAGGTGELFF
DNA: TGTGCCACCAGCAGAGGTTTAGCGGGAGGTACCGGGGAGCTGTTTTTT

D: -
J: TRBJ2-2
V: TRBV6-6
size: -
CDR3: CASGNREGVAGELFF
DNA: TGTGCCAGCGGGAACAGGGAAGGCGTCGCCGGGGAGCTGTTTTTT

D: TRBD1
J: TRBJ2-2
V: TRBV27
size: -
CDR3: CASSLSGTALTGELFF
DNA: TGTGCCAGCAGTTTATCCGGGACAGCTCTCACCGGGGAGCTGTTTTTT

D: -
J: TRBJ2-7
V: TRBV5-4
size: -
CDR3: CASSLPDTSSYEQYF
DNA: TGTGCCAGCAGCTTGCCTGACACGAGCTCCTACGAGCAGTACTTC

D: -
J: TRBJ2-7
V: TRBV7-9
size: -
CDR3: CASSLEPGAAYEQYF
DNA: TGTGCCAGCAGCTTAGAGCCTGGGGCGGCATACGAGCAGTACTTC

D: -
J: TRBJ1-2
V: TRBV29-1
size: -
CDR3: CSVEWGSGGYTF
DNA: TGCAGCGTTGAATGGGGTTCTGGAGGCTACACCTTC

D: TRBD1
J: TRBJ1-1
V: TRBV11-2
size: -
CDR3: CASSSGGGFTEAFF
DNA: TGTGCCAGCAGCTCCGGAGGGGGCTTCACTGAAGCTTTCTTT

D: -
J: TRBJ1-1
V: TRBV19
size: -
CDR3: CASSIAGLKNTEAFF
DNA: TGTGCCAGTAGTATAGCGGGGCTGAAGAACACTGAAGCTTTCTTT

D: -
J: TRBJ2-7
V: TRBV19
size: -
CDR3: CASSIGSGPYEQYF
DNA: TGTGCCAGTAGTATTGGTAGCGGACCCTACGAGCAGTACTTC

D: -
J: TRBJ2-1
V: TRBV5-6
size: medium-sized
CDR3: CASSPERYNEQFF
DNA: TGTGCCAGCAGCCCAGAACGGTACAATGAGCAGTTCTTC

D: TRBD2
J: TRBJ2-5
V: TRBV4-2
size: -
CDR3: CASSQDPRTSGAETQYF
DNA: TGTGCCAGCAGCCAAGATCCCCGGACTAGCGGGGCAGAGACCCAGTACTTC

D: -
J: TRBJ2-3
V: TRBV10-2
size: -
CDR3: CASSEKGMLDTQYF
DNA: TGCGCCAGCAGTGAGAAGGGGATGCTGGATACGCAGTATTTT

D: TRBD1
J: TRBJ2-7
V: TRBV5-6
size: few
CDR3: CASSADRGYYEQYF
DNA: TGTGCCAGCAGCGCAGACAGGGGGTACTACGAGCAGTACTTC

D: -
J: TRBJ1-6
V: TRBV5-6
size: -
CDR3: CASSLGGNNSPLHF
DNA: TGTGCCAGCAGCTTGGGGGGTAATAATTCACCCCTCCACTTT

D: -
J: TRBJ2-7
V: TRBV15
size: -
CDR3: CATSRDEWGYEQYF
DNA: TGTGCCACCAGCAGAGACGAATGGGGATACGAGCAGTACTTC

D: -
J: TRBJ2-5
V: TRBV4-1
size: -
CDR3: CASSQPRDHQETQYF
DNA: TGCGCCAGCAGCCAACCCCGTGACCACCAAGAGACCCAGTACTTC

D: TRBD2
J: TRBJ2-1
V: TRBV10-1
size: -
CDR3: CATGTSGKGRRFF
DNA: TGCGCCACCGGGACTAGCGGGAAAGGGCGTCGGTTCTTC

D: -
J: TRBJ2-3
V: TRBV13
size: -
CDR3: CASSLTNTQYF
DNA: TGTGCCAGCAGCCTAACCAATACGCAGTATTTT

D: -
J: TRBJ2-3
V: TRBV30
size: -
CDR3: CARAGDKTTDTQYF
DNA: TGTGCTCGTGCAGGGGATAAGACCACAGATACGCAGTATTTT

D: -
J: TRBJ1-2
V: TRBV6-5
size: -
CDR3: CASSYWAVPPGDGYTF
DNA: TGTGCCAGCAGTTACTGGGCAGTACCGCCTGGGGATGGCTACACCTTC

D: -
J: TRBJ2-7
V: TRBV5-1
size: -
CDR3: CASSLEGSSYEQYF
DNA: TGCGCCAGCAGCTTGGAAGGCAGCTCCTACGAGCAGTACTTC

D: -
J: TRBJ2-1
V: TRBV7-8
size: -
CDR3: CASSFRGTTYNEQFF
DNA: TGTGCCAGCAGCTTCCGCGGGACCACCTACAATGAGCAGTTCTTC

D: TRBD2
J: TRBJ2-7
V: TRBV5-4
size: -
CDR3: CASSPRGSGRASYEQYF
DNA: TGTGCCAGCAGCCCCCGAGGTAGCGGGAGGGCCTCTTACGAGCAGTACTTC

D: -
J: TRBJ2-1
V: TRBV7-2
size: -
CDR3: CASSPGPSSYNEQFF
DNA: TGTGCCAGCAGTCCGGGCCCGAGCTCCTACAATGAGCAGTTCTTC

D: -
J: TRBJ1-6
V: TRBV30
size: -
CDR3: CAWSNGISDSPLHF
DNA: TGTGCCTGGAGTAATGGGATTTCCGATTCACCCCTCCACTTT

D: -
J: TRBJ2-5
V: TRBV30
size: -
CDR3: CAWSVLQSLVEETQYF
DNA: TGTGCCTGGAGTGTACTTCAGAGTTTGGTTGAAGAGACCCAGTACTTC

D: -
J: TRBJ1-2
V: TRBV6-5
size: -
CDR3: CASSDSGVQADGYTF
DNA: TGTGCCAGCAGTGACTCAGGGGTCCAAGCGGATGGCTACACCTTC

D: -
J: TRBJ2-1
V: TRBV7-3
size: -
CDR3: CASSPRGSAYNEQFF
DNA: TGTGCCAGCAGCCCCCGAGGTAGCGCCTACAATGAGCAGTTCTTC

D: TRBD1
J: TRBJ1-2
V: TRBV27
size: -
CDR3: CASSLLPGTGATNYGYTF
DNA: TGTGCCAGCAGTCTACTTCCCGGGACAGGGGCGACTAACTATGGCTACACCTTC

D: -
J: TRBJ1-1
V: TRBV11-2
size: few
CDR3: CASSLMGVSRGKAFF
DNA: TGTGCCAGCAGCTTAATGGGGGTCAGCCGAGGGAAAGCTTTCTTT

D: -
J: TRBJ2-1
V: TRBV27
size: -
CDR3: CASSTSPGTAYNEQFF
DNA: TGTGCCAGCAGTACCAGTCCCGGAACCGCCTACAATGAGCAGTTCTTC

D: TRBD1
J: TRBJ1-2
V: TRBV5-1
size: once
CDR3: CASTVTGGADYGYTF
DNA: TGCGCCAGCACCGTAACAGGGGGCGCCGACTATGGCTACACCTTC

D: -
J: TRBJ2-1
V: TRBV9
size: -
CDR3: CASSPHIGSYNEQFF
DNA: TGTGCCAGCAGCCCCCACATCGGGTCCTACAATGAGCAGTTCTTC

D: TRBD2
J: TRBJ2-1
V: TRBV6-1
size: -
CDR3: CASKVPGGQYNEQFF
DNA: TGTGCCAGCAAGGTCCCGGGGGGGCAATACAATGAGCAGTTCTTC

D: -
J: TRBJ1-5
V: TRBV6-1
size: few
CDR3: CASSEVGTPDQPQHF
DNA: TGTGCCAGCAGTGAAGTTGGAACACCAGATCAGCCCCAGCATTTT

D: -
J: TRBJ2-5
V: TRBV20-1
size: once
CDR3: CSARVIETQYF
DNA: TGCAGTGCTAGAGTAATAGAGACCCAGTACTTC

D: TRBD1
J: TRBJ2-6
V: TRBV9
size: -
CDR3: CASSSDPGTGSSGANVLTF
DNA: TGTGCCAGCAGCTCTGACCCCGGGACAGGGAGCTCTGGGGCCAACGTCCTGACTTTC

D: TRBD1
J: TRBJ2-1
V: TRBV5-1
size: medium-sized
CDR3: CASSQGQGRYNEQFF
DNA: TGCGCCAGCAGCCAGGGACAGGGACGATACAATGAGCAGTTCTTC

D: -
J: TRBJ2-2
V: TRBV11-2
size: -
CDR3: CASSFSQGVGELFF
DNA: TGTGCCAGCAGCTTTTCTCAGGGTGTCGGGGAGCTGTTTTTT

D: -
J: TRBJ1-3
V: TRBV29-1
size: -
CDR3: CSANSGNTIYF
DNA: TGCAGTGCCAACTCTGGAAACACCATATATTTT

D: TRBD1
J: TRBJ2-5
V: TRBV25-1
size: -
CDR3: CASSRFGTGVGETQYF
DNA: TGTGCCAGCAGTCGATTCGGGACAGGGGTTGGAGAGACCCAGTACTTC

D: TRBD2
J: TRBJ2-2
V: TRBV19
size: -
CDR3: CASSMIAGNTGELFF
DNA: TGTGCCAGTAGTATGATAGCGGGAAACACCGGGGAGCTGTTTTTT

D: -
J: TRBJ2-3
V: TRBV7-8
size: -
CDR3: CASIGVGDTQYF
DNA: TGTGCCAGCATCGGAGTAGGAGATACGCAGTATTTT

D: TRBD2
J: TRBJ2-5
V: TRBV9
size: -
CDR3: CASSQRDPSGGETQYF
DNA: TGTGCCAGCAGCCAGAGGGACCCTAGCGGAGGAGAGACCCAGTACTTC

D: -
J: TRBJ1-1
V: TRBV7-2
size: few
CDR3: CASSPGRGSTEAFF
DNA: TGTGCCAGCAGCCCAGGGCGGGGATCCACTGAAGCTTTCTTT

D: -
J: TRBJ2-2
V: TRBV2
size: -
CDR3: CASSEALGWHPNTGELFF
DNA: TGTGCCAGCAGTGAAGCCCTCGGATGGCATCCGAACACCGGGGAGCTGTTTTTT

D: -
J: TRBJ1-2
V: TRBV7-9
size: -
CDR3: CASGARQGNGYTF
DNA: TGTGCCAGCGGGGCCAGGCAGGGCAATGGCTACACCTTC

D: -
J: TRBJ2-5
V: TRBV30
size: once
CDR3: CAWSTTQGTQYF
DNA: TGTGCCTGGAGTACAACGCAAGGAACCCAGTACTTC

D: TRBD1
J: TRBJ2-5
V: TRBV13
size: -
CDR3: CASSLEGTGGEKTQYF
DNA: TGTGCCAGCAGCTTAGAGGGGACAGGGGGTGAAAAGACCCAGTACTTC

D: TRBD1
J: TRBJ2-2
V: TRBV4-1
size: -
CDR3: CASSQDPNRGQYTGELFF
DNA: TGCGCCAGCAGCCAAGACCCAAACAGGGGGCAATACACCGGGGAGCTGTTTTTT

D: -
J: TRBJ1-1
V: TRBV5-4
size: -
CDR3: CASSQDHRNTEAFF
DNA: TGTGCCAGCAGCCAAGATCACAGGAACACTGAAGCTTTCTTT

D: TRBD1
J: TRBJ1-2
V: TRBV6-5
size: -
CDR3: CASSSQGGPNYGYTF
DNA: TGTGCCAGCAGTTCTCAGGGGGGGCCTAACTATGGCTACACCTTC

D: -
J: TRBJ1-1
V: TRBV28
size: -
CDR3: CASTFGGREAFF
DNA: TGTGCCAGCACCTTCGGCGGCCGTGAAGCTTTCTTT